Listed below are T cell receptor beta chains from one sample, sequenced in a study of breast tumors, draining lymph nodes, adjacent tissues. TCRdb re-derived calls from the multiplex PCR reads in MiXCR, one entry per CDR3 protein. The repertoire holds some 21,000 distinct CDR3 sequences, about 38% seen once, with approximately 25% in the top ten. The sequenced sample consisted of breast tumor tissue. These TCRs come from a female donor with breast cancer. Some clones in this sample may be carry-over from other donors' samples. The CDR3 runs from the conserved cysteine through the conserved F or W. D genes are given only for firm matches. Clone size is not always given. Where it is, it says once, few, many or a class for expanded clones.

J | D | V | size | CDR3 | DNA
TRBJ2-3 | TRBD2 | TRBV24-1 | - | CAASDPLRLAGTQSTQYF | TGTGCCGCCAGTGATCCCCTTCGACTAGCGGGGACGCAATCTACGCAGTATTTT
TRBJ2-5 | - | TRBV6-5 | - | CASSYAGETQYF | TGTGCCAGCAGTTACGCTGGTGAGACCCAGTACTTC
TRBJ2-2 | - | TRBV20-1 | many | CSARPGHSGDTGELFF | TGCAGTGCTAGACCCGGACACTCCGGGGACACCGGGGAGCTGTTTTTT
TRBJ2-3 | - | TRBV27 | - | CASSNEGRPRDTQYF | TGTGCCAGCAGCAATGAGGGAAGACCGCGAGATACGCAGTATTTT
TRBJ1-2 | - | TRBV2 | many | CASRVRAGEGVYTF | TGTGCCAGCCGGGTCAGGGCGGGAGAAGGCGTCTACACCTTC
TRBJ2-3 | - | TRBV20-1 | - | CSATNPGLRTDTQYF | TGCAGTGCCACGAATCCGGGACTCCGCACAGATACGCAGTATTTT
TRBJ2-2 | - | TRBV7-8 | few | CASSLGTYEQYFGPATGELFF | -
TRBJ1-3 | - | TRBV3-1 | - | CASSQFLRALSGNTIYF | TGTGCCAGCAGCCAGTTCTTACGGGCCCTCTCTGGAAACACCATATATTTT
TRBJ1-6 | - | TRBV7-9 | hyperexpanded | CASSFQDLLGARSPLHF | TGTGCCAGCAGCTTTCAAGACTTGTTGGGGGCGAGGTCACCCCTCCACTTT
TRBJ1-6 | - | TRBV7-8 | few | CASRRGGARSIFPLHF | TGTGCCAGCAGGAGGGGGGGCGCGCGTTCAATCTTCCCCCTCCACTTT
TRBJ2-1 | TRBD1 | TRBV29-1 | - | CSVLGQGSYNEQFF | TGCAGCGTCCTGGGACAGGGATCCTACAATGAGCAGTTCTTC
TRBJ1-6 | - | TRBV7-9 | - | CASSSLDLRRNSPLHF | TGTGCCAGCAGCTCCCTGGATTTGAGGAGGAATTCACCCCTCCACTTT
TRBJ2-7 | TRBD2 | TRBV20-1 | many | CSATGLASTEQYF | TGCAGTGCCACGGGACTAGCGTCTACCGAGCAGTACTTC
TRBJ2-5 | - | TRBV25-1 | - | CASGQETQYF | TGTGCCAGCGGACAAGAGACCCAGTACTTC
TRBJ2-3 | - | TRBV9 | many | CASSVSGWARDTQYF | TGTGCCAGCAGCGTAAGCGGGTGGGCTAGAGATACGCAGTATTTT
TRBJ1-3 | - | TRBV7-6 | - | CASSGAIDGNTIYF | TGTGCCAGCAGCGGCGCAATCGATGGAAACACCATATATTTT
TRBJ2-1 | TRBD2 | TRBV7-3 | many | CASSLREGDEQFF | TGTGCCAGCAGCTTGCGGGAGGGGGATGAGCAGTTCTTC
TRBJ1-2 | - | TRBV30 | many | CAWIWAWKYGYTF | TGTGCCTGGATATGGGCTTGGAAATATGGCTACACCTTC
TRBJ2-5 | - | TRBV11-2 | - | CASSLEGTTQETQYF | TGTGCCAGCAGCTTAGAAGGGACCACTCAAGAGACCCAGTACTTC
TRBJ2-1 | - | TRBV20-1 | many | CSARGAASSYNEQFF | TGCAGTGCTAGGGGTGCGGCGAGCTCCTACAATGAGCAGTTCTTC
TRBJ2-5 | TRBD2 | TRBV11-2 | - | CASSLLVPGGREETQYF | TGTGCCAGCAGCTTACTGGTTCCGGGGGGGCGGGAGGAGACCCAGTACTTC
TRBJ2-7 | TRBD2 | TRBV25-1 | medium-sized | CASSNSGRGYEQYF | TGTGCCAGCAGTAATAGCGGGAGAGGCTACGAGCAGTACTTC
TRBJ2-7 | - | TRBV7-2 | many | CASSLFLRASYEQYF | TGTGCCAGCAGCTTATTCTTGCGAGCCTCCTACGAGCAGTACTTC
TRBJ2-3 | TRBD2 | TRBV20-1 | - | CSASYLASGPGTQYF | TGCAGTGCTAGCTACCTGGCTAGCGGCCCGGGTACGCAGTATTTT
TRBJ2-2 | - | TRBV5-5 | - | CASSLAGTFANTGELFF | TGTGCCAGCAGCTTGGCCGGTACATTCGCGAACACCGGGGAGCTGTTTTTT
TRBJ2-6 | TRBD1 | TRBV7-3 | - | CGSSSTGGTVNALPF | TGTGGCAGCAGTTCTACAGGGGGTACTGTCAACGCCCTGCCTTTC
TRBJ1-5 | - | TRBV9 | - | CASSVGGESNQPQHF | TGTGCCAGCAGCGTAGGAGGGGAAAGCAATCAGCCCCAGCATTTT
TRBJ2-5 | TRBD1 | TRBV5-1 | many | CASSTGRGLDTQYF | TGCGCCAGCAGCACAGGCAGGGGGCTGGACACCCAGTACTTC
TRBJ2-2 | TRBD1 | TRBV7-7 | - | CASSSPKTGGNTGELFF | TGCGCCAGCAGCTCCCCCAAGACAGGGGGCAACACCGGGGAGCTGTTTTTT
TRBJ2-2 | TRBD1 | TRBV5-1 | medium-sized | CASSGGVSGELFF | TGCGCCAGCTCAGGGGGCGTATCCGGGGAGCTGTTTTTT
TRBJ2-1 | - | TRBV2 | many | CASSVGYNEQFF | TGTGCCAGCAGTGTCGGGTACAATGAGCAGTTCTTC
TRBJ2-3 | TRBD2 | TRBV30 | many | CAWSMGIGGGVTDTQYF | TGTGCCTGGAGTATGGGTATCGGGGGGGGCGTCACAGATACGCAGTATTTT
TRBJ1-3 | - | TRBV12-3/TRBV12-4 | - | CASSAGTDPGNTIYF | TGTGCCAGCAGTGCCGGAACAGACCCTGGAAACACCATATATTTT
TRBJ1-5 | - | TRBV10-3 | - | CAISESVLAYQPQHF | TGTGCCATCAGTGAGTCTGTGCTAGCTTATCAGCCCCAGCATTTT
TRBJ1-1 | TRBD1 | TRBV29-1 | - | CSVVLGRGQWDTEAFF | TGCAGCGTTGTCCTTGGCAGGGGGCAATGGGACACTGAAGCTTTCTTT
TRBJ1-2 | TRBD1 | TRBV12-3/TRBV12-4 | - | CASSPRTGSNYGYTF | TGTGCCAGCAGTCCCCGGACAGGGAGCAACTATGGCTACACCTTC
TRBJ1-4 | TRBD1 | TRBV14 | many | CASSQETGRQKLFF | TGTGCCAGCAGCCAAGAGACAGGGCGTCAGAAACTGTTTTTT
TRBJ2-1 | TRBD1 | TRBV7-8 | many | CASTGNPGPGQEYNEQFF | TGTGCCAGCACCGGAAACCCCGGCCCGGGACAGGAGTACAATGAGCAGTTCTTC